This entry lists 8 T cell receptor beta chains sequenced from one sample in a study of T cells after yellow fever vaccination. Each CDR3 protein gets one entry after TCRdb re-called the 5' RACE reads with MiXCR. This table holds a few hundred thousand distinct CDR3 sequences, roughly 8.4% found once. Sequenced material: PBMCs, taken 35 to 50 days after the first yellow fever vaccination. The receptors were gathered from a man aged 18 to 29 who received the YFV17D yellow fever vaccine.

There are a few counts of this clonotype. V usage is TRBV12-3 or TRBV12-4 and J usage is TRBJ1-2; D gene uncertain. Trimming stripped 2 bases from V and 5 bases from J, with 9 bases between. The CDR3 has 13 residues. The CDR3 DNA follows: TGTGCCAGCAGTTTATTGTTGGGGTATGGCTACACCTTC. The encoded protein is CASSLLLGYGYTF.

This chain connects TRBV18 to TRBJ1-1, with 10 bases that match TRBD1. From germline, CDR1 is KGHSH and CDR2 LQKENI. The CDR3 runs to 17 residues. The trim removed 6 bases at V and 4 bases at J, leaving 14 bases unmatched. This CDR3 reads CASSFLTGGSVATEAFF. CDR3 in DNA: TGTGCCAGCTCCTTCCTGACAGGGGGCTCGGTGGCCACTGAAGCTTTCTTT.

V and J are TRBV6-1 and TRBJ1-2, with unresolved D. Between the trimmed V and J ends, which lost 6 bases and 7 bases, there was a span of 18 bases. The CDR3 consists of 14 residues. Germline loops: CDR1 MNHNS, CDR2 SASEGT. CDR3 residues: CASSRNNRVFGYTF. The CDR3 DNA is TGTGCCAGCAGCCGTAATAACCGGGTTTTTGGCTACACCTTC.

This clonotype was observed a handful of times. J is TRBJ2-2 and V is TRBV5-1, with D perhaps TRBD1 (5 bases). This CDR3 contains 15 residues. Germline V gene lookup returns CDR1 SGHRS and CDR2 YFSETQ. Deletions cut 2 bases from V and 1 base from J, with 9 bases between. CDR3 residues: CASSFNTGNTGELFF. Written as DNA, the CDR3 is TGCGCCAGCAGCTTCAATACAGGGAACACCGGGGAGCTGTTTTTT.

The chain links TRBV7-8 to TRBJ1-2; no clear D gene. Germline V CDR1 and CDR2: SGHVS, FQNEAQ. The CDR3 totals 11 residues. V lost 4 bases to trimming and J lost 5 bases, with 5 bases between them. The CDR3 loop is CASSSQYGYTF. The CDR3 coding sequence is TGTGCCAGCAGCTCTCAATATGGCTACACCTTC.

The rearrangement uses TRBV6-5 and TRBJ2-3; 9 bases map to TRBD1. Germline V gene lookup returns CDR1 MNHEY and CDR2 SVGAGI. This CDR3 is built from 16 residues. J gave up 5 bases and V 0 bases, and 6 bases lay outside the gene matches. This chain's CDR3 is CASSYSTGGGRDTQYF. The CDR3 coding sequence is TGTGCCAGCAGTTACTCGACAGGGGGGGGCCGAGATACGCAGTATTTT.

J is TRBJ2-7 and V is TRBV28, with D perhaps TRBD2 (5 bases). There are 14 residues in the CDR3. Trimming took 6 bases from V and 6 from J, leaving 18 bases between them. CDR1 is MDHEN and CDR2 is SYDVKM in the germline V gene. DNA of the CDR3: TGTGCCAGCAGCTCGGCTGCGGGTGAAATCGAGCAGTACGTC. Translation gives CASSSAAGEIEQYV.

This chain's CDR3 is CASSLWGNTDTQYF. In DNA form, the CDR3 reads TGCGCCAGCAGCTTGTGGGGGAACACAGATACGCAGTATTTT. The V call is TRBV5-1, the J call TRBJ2-3; D is tentatively TRBD1 or TRBD2 (5 bases each). Between the trimmed V and J ends, which lost 1 base and 2 bases, there was a span of 8 bases. The CDR3 is 14 residues long. Germline V gene sequence: CDR1 SGHRS, CDR2 YFSETQ.